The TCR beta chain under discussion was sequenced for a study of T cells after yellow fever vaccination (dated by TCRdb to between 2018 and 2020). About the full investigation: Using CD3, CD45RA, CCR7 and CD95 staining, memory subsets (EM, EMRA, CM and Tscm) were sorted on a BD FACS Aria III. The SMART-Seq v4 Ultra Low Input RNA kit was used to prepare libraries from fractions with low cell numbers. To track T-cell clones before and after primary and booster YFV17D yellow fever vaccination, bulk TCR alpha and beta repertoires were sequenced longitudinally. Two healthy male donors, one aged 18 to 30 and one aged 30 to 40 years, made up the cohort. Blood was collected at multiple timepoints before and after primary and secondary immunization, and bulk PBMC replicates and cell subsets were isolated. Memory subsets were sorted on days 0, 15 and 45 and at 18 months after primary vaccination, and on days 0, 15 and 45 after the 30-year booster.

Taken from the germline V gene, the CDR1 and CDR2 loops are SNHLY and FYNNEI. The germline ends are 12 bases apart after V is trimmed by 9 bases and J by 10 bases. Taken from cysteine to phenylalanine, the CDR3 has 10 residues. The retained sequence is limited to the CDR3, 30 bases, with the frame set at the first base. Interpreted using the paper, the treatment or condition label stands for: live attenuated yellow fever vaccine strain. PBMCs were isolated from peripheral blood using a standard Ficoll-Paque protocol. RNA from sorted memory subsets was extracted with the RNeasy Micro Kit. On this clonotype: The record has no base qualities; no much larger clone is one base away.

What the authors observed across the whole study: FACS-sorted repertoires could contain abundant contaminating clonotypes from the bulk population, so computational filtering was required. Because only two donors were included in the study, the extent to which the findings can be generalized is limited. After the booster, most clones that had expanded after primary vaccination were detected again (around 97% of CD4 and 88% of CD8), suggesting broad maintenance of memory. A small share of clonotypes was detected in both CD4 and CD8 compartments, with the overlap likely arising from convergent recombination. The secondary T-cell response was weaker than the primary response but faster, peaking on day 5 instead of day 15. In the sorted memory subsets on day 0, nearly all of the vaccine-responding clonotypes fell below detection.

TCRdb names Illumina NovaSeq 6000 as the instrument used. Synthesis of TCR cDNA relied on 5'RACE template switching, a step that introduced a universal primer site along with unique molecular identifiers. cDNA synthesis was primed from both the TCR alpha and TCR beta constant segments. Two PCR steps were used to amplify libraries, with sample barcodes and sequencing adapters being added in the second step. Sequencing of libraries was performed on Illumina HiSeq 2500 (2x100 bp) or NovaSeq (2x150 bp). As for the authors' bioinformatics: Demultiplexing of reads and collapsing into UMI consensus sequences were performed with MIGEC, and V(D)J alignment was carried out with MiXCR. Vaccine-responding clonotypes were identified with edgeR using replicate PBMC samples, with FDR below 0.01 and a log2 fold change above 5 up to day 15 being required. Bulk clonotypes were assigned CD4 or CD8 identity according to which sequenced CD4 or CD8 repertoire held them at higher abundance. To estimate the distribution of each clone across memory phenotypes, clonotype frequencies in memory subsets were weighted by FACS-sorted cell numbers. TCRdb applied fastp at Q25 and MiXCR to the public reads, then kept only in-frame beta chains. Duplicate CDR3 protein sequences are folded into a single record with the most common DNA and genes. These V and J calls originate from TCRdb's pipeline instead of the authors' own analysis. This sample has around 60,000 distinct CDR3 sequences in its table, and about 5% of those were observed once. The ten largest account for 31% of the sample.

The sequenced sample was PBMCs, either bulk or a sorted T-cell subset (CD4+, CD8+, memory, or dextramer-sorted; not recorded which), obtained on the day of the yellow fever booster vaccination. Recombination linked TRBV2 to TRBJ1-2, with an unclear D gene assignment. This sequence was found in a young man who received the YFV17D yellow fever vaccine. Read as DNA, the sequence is TGTGCCAGGTGGTACCCAGTCTACACCTTC. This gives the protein CARWYPVYTF.